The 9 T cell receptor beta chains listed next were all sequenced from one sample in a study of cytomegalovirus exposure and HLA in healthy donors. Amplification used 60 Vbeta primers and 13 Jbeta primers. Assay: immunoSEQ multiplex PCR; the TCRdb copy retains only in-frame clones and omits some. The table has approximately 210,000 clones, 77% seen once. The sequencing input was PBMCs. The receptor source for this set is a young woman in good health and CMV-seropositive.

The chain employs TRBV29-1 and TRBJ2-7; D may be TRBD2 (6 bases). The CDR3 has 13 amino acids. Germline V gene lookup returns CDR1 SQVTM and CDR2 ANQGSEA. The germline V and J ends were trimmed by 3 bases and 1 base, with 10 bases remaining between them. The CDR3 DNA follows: TGCAGCGTTGACGGGACTGGTTCCTACGAGCAGTACTTC. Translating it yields CSVDGTGSYEQYF.

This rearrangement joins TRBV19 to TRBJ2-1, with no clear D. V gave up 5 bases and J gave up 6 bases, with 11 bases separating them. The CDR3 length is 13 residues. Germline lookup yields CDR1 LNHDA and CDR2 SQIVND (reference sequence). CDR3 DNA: TGTGCCAGTAGTGTCAACTTACGCAATGAGCAGTTCTTC. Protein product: CASSVNLRNEQFF.

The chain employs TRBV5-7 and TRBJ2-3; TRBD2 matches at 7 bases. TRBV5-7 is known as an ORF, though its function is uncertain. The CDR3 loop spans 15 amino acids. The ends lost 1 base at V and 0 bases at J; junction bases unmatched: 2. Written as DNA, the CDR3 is TGTGCCAGCAGCTTGCGGCGGGAGAGCACAGATACGCAGTATTTT. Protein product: CASSLRRESTDTQYF.

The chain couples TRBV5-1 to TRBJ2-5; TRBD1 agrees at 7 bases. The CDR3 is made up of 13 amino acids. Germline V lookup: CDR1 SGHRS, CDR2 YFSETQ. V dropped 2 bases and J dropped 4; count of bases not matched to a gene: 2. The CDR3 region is CASSLGGAETQYF. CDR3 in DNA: TGCGCCAGCAGCTTAGGGGGCGCAGAGACCCAGTACTTC.

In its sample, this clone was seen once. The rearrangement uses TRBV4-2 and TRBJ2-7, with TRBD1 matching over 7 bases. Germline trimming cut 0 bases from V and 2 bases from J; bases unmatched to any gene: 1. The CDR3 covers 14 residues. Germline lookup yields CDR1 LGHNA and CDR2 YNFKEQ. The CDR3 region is CASSQEQGTYEQYF. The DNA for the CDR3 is TGTGCCAGCAGCCAAGAACAGGGGACCTACGAGCAGTACTTC.

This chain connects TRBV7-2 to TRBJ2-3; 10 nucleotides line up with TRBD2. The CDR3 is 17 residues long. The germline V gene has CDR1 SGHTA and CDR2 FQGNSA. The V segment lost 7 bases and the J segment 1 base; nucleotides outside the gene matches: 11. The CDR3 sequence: CASIPGGLATRTDTQYF. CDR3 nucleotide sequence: TGTGCCAGCATTCCGGGGGGACTAGCGACCCGCACAGATACGCAGTATTTT.

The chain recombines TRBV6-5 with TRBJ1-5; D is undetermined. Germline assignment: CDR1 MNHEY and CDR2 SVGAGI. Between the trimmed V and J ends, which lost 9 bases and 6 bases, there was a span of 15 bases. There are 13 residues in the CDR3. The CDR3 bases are TGTGCCAGTCGGACGGACTGGAGTCAGCCCCAGCATTTT. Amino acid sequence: CASRTDWSQPQHF.

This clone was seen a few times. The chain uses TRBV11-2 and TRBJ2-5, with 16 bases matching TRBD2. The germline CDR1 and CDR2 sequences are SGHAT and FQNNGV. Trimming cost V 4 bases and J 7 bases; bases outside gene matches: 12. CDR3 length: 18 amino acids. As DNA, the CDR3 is TGTGCCAGCAGCTCACGCACCGGGACTAGCGGGGGGGCGGGGACCCAGTACTTC. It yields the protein CASSSRTGTSGGAGTQYF.

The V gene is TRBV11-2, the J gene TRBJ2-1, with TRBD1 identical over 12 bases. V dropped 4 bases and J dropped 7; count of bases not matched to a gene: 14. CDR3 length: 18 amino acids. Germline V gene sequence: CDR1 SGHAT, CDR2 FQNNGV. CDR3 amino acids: CASSYRPGQGAGSNEQFF. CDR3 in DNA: TGTGCCAGCAGCTACAGACCGGGACAGGGGGCTGGTTCGAATGAGCAGTTCTTC.